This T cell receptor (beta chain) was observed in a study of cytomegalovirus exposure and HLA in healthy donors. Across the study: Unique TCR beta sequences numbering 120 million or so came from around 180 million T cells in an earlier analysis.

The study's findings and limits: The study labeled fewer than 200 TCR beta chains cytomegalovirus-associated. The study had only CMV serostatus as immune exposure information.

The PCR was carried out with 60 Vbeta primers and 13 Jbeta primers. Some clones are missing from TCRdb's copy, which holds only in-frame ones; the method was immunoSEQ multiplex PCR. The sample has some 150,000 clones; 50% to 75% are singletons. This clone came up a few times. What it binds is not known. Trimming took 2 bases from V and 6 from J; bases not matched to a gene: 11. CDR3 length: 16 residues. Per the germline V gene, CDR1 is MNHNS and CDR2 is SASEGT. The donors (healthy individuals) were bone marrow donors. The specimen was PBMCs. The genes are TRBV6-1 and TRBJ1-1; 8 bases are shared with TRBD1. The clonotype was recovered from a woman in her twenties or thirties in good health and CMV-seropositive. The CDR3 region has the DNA TGTGCCAGCAGTGAATTTGGACAGGGATTTGGCGCTGAAGCTTTCTTT. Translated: CASSEFGQGFGAEAFF.